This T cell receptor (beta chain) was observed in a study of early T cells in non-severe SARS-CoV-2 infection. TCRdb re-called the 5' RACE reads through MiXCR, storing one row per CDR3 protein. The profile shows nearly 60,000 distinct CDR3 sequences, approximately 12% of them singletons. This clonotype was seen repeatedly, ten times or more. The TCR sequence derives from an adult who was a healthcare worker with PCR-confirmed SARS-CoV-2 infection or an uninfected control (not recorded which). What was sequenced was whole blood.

The CDR3 sequence is CASSLSTRTDTQYF. In DNA form, the CDR3 reads TGTGCCAGCAGCTTGAGTACCCGCACAGATACGCAGTATTTT. V and J are TRBV7-2 and TRBJ2-3; D is undetermined. This CDR3 has 14 residues. Germline V gene sequence: CDR1 SGHTA, CDR2 FQGNSA. Between the trimmed V and J ends, which lost 3 bases and 1 base, there was a span of 8 bases.